This TCR beta chain was identified in a study of blood T cell repertoires in COVID-19. After removal of 3 bases from V and 6 bases from J, the junction contained 6 bases not matched to a gene. CDR1 SGDLS and CDR2 YYNGEE come from the germline V gene. This CDR3 has 15 amino acids. TCRdb's copy holds only in-frame clones and misses some; the assay was immunoSEQ multiplex PCR. Counted here are some 48,000 clones, roughly 90% occurring once; the ten biggest clones make up 2.2%. The receptor comes from a human donor in a cohort sampled during active COVID-19. Specimen: peripheral blood. This chain joins TRBV9 and TRBJ1-6, with TRBD1 matching 7 bases. CDR3 protein: CASSGSGQINSPLHF. The CDR3 region has the DNA TGTGCCAGCAGCGGGTCGGGACAGATTAATTCACCCCTCCACTTT.